This T cell receptor (beta chain) is drawn from a study of tumor and adjacent non-tumor tissue in lung cancer. The template was RNA from unsorted bulk tissue. The normal lung tissue was taken more than 3 cm from the tumor edge. Three rounds of nested PCR, following a modified ARM-PCR protocol, produced the TCRbeta library. TCRdb fed the multiplex PCR reads into MiXCR, producing one record per CDR3 protein. The data show some 80,000 distinct CDR3 sequences, with approximately 80% seen just once and about 47% held by the top ten. CDR1 and CDR2 from the germline V gene are MNHEY and SVGAGI. The CDR3 sequence is 15 residues long. With regard to this clonotype: The junction departs from the called germline gene at one end, perhaps through a read error.

Material for sequencing was distant non-tumor lung tissue. The rearrangement uses TRBV6-5 and TRBJ1-5; weak D call: TRBD1 (5 bases). The TCR sequence derives from a man aged 60-69 years with non-small cell lung cancer. The chain's CDR3 is CTSSYSGQVSQPQHF. CDR3 in DNA: TGTACCAGCAGTTACAGTGGACAAGTTAGTCAGCCCCAGCATTTT.